This is a list of T cell receptor beta chains from one sample in a study of T cell repertoires in cytomegalovirus infection. TCRdb used MiXCR to reprocess the reads, holding one entry per CDR3 protein. The sample lists about 920,000 distinct CDR3 sequences, around 29% seen once, with 11% to 15% in the top ten. These receptors' targets are unknown. The material was cultured CD8+ T cells from PBMCs, obtained from culture after CMV antigen stimulation. The receptors come from a human donor in good health (CMV status not recorded). Some clones in this sample may be carry-over from other donors' samples. CDR3s include the opening cysteine and the closing phenylalanine or tryptophan. Fields, in order: V gene, D gene, clone size, CDR3 protein. A D gene is named only where the DNA matches it firmly. Clone size is given for some rows only: seen once, a few or many times, or a class if the clone is expanded.

V: TRBV7-9
D: TRBD1
size: many
CDR3: CASSLRDPGTGETEAFF

V: TRBV11-2
D: TRBD1
size: few
CDR3: CATIMWTGLYNEQFF

V: TRBV7-8
D: .
size: many
CDR3: CASSPRENPLDEAFF

V: TRBV4-3
D: .
size: .
CDR3: CASSQDPLSSGFETQYF

V: TRBV9
D: .
size: few
CDR3: CASSATRSEQFF

V: TRBV7-2
D: TRBD2
size: many
CDR3: CASSLGGASNEQFF

V: TRBV2
D: .
size: few
CDR3: CASKSRDYQPQHF

V: TRBV27
D: TRBD2
size: few
CDR3: CASSLLLAGAKNIQYF

V: TRBV27
D: TRBD1
size: few
CDR3: CASSLSGQDYGYTF

V: TRBV7-6
D: TRBD2
size: .
CDR3: CASSLGGELTYEQYF

V: TRBV7-6
D: .
size: many
CDR3: CASSPRFKVITDTQYF

V: TRBV7-6
D: .
size: many
CDR3: CASSFRGANEQYF

V: TRBV6-1
D: .
size: many
CDR3: CASTYRSATNEKLFF

V: TRBV4-1
D: TRBD1
size: few
CDR3: CASSKVDRGLQPQHF

V: TRBV29-1
D: TRBD1
size: few
CDR3: CSVNTIRQGKDTEAFF

V: TRBV6-5
D: .
size: .
CDR3: CASSYGGTHTEAFF

V: TRBV19
D: TRBD1
size: few
CDR3: CASSPRTGHNSWLSDIPQHF

V: TRBV14
D: .
size: .
CDR3: CASTPWGPDTEAFF

V: TRBV28
D: TRBD2
size: .
CDR3: CASSFGTSGGEYEQFF

V: TRBV6-2/TRBV6-3
D: .
size: few
CDR3: CASSYGTSGETQYF

V: TRBV10-3
D: TRBD1
size: .
CDR3: CAIRTGKAPGNTIYF

V: TRBV27
D: TRBD2
size: .
CDR3: CASSTSGGLHNEQFF

V: TRBV10-3
D: .
size: few
CDR3: CAISDQVGAPEDDTQYF

V: TRBV6-6
D: .
size: .
CDR3: CAASPQRFGFGYTF

V: TRBV20-1
D: TRBD1
size: .
CDR3: CSATTGGTTNEKLFF

V: TRBV28
D: .
size: few
CDR3: CASTRRGIRGTGELFF

V: TRBV7-2
D: .
size: many
CDR3: CASRATYQETQYF

V: TRBV19
D: .
size: .
CDR3: CASSWGEGSNQPQHF

V: TRBV7-4
D: .
size: .
CDR3: CASSLMTVNTGELFF

V: TRBV19
D: .
size: .
CDR3: CASGVGGYGYTF

V: TRBV7-6
D: .
size: few
CDR3: CASSSEAFRTEAFF

V: TRBV4-1
D: .
size: .
CDR3: CASSQRSSYDYTF

V: TRBV10-3
D: .
size: .
CDR3: CAISAGLGQETQYF

V: TRBV5-1
D: .
size: .
CDR3: CASSLDPWGASYEQYF

V: TRBV7-4
D: TRBD1
size: .
CDR3: CVSRRGDRVPEAFF

V: TRBV28
D: .
size: .
CDR3: CASTKLLSNPYEQYF

V: TRBV2
D: .
size: once
CDR3: CASRDLGLYF

V: TRBV7-3
D: .
size: medium-sized
CDR3: CASSLYPGSVNTEAFF

V: TRBV6-5
D: TRBD2
size: many
CDR3: CASSYSVSGINTDTQYF

V: TRBV6-5
D: .
size: .
CDR3: CASSWSDLYSNQPQHF

V: TRBV27
D: TRBD1
size: .
CDR3: CANSTGARGYDNEQFF

V: TRBV4-1
D: .
size: .
CDR3: CASMGVSLWQFF

V: TRBV6-5
D: TRBD1
size: .
CDR3: CASSYGGQGGDEQYF

V: TRBV7-6
D: .
size: many
CDR3: CASSPGTGTYEQYF

V: TRBV28
D: TRBD2
size: .
CDR3: CASSLIRGHEGEGTQYF

V: TRBV7-2
D: .
size: .
CDR3: CASRHPPPEAFF

V: TRBV27
D: TRBD2
size: .
CDR3: CASSFSSGELYNEQFF

V: TRBV11-3
D: TRBD2
size: few
CDR3: CASSLDMAGGSNEQFF

V: TRBV6-5
D: .
size: .
CDR3: CASSYSTGAHEAFF

V: TRBV9
D: .
size: .
CDR3: CASSVGSGELFF

V: TRBV7-3
D: .
size: .
CDR3: CASSLTGGRRIPPGANVPTF

V: TRBV9
D: .
size: few
CDR3: CASSVATSGANVLTF

V: TRBV4-1
D: .
size: .
CDR3: CASSQGQMVF

V: TRBV19
D: TRBD1
size: few
CDR3: CASSIAGTGVGNTEAFF

V: TRBV27
D: TRBD1
size: .
CDR3: CASRLGQGDNQPQHF